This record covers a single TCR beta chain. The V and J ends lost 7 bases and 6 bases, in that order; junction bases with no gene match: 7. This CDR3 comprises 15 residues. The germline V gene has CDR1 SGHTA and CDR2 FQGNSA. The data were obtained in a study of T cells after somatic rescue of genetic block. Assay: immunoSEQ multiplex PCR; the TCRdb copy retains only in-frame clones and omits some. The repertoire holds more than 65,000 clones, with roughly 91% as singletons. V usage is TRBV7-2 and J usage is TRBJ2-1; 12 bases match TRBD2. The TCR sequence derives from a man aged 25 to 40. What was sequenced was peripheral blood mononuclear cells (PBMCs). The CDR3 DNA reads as TGTGCCAGCAAGACGACTAGCGGGAGACGCAATGAGCAGTTCTTC. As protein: CASKTTSGRRNEQFF.